The 31 T cell receptor beta chains below were found in one sample sequenced in a study of Ad26.COV2.S vaccination and SARS-CoV-2 variants. Indicated treatment: some 19 received Ad26.COV2.S at low or high dose, single or two shots; a few received placebo; per-sample allocation not given. Specimens were obtained on day 63 following the first vaccine or placebo injection. Measured with immunoSEQ multiplex PCR; TCRdb has only the in-frame clones, and not every one. This table has about 280,000 clones, around 87% appearing once. The sample consisted of peripheral blood, taken in a trial of Ad26.COV2.S vaccine versus placebo. The receptor source for this set is a person aged 18-60 years who received the Ad26.COV2.S COVID-19 vaccine or a placebo.

In DNA form, the CDR3 reads TGTGCCAGCAGCTTAGCAGGACTGACAGATACGCAGTATTTT. Its translation: CASSLAGLTDTQYF. The chain is built from TRBV7-2 and TRBJ2-3; D might be TRBD2 (5 bases). V was cut by 0 bases and J by 3 bases, with 7 bases left in between. This CDR3 region has 14 residues. Germline lookup yields CDR1 SGHTA and CDR2 FQGNSA.

The chain carries TRBV3-1 (or the pseudogene TRBV3-2) and TRBJ2-5; a possible D gene is TRBD1 (6 bases). Trimming shortened V by 4 bases and J by 4 bases, and 16 bases separated the two germline ends. Germline assignment: CDR1 LGHDT and CDR2 YNNKEL (reference sequence). This CDR3 spans 15 amino acids. The CDR3 is CASSPHDRIVETQYF. The CDR3 DNA reads as TGTGCCAGCAGCCCCCACGACAGGATTGTAGAGACCCAGTACTTC.

J is TRBJ2-7 and V is TRBV5-1, with a weak D call TRBD2 (5 bases). The germline CDR1 and CDR2 sequences are SGHRS and YFSETQ. CDR3 length: 14 amino acids. Deletions cut 0 bases from V and 2 bases from J, with 9 bases between. This chain's CDR3 is CASSLAGITYEQYF. The DNA for the CDR3 is TGCGCCAGCAGCTTGGCCGGGATTACCTACGAGCAGTACTTC.

This chain joins TRBV4-1 and TRBJ2-7; TRBD2 matches 12 bases. V shed 4 bases, J shed 4 bases, and the junction held 5 bases outside the gene matches. Germline V CDR1 and CDR2: MGHRA, YSYEKL. The CDR3 runs to 15 residues. The CDR3 DNA sequence: TGCGCCAGCAGCCCTGGACTAGCGGGGATATACGAGCAGTACTTC. It translates to CASSPGLAGIYEQYF.

This clone has only one observation. The CDR3 reads CAWSYVRSYNSPLHF. CDR3 in DNA: TGTGCCTGGAGTTATGTGCGGAGCTATAATTCACCCCTCCACTTT. The chain carries TRBV30 and TRBJ1-6; D unresolved. The germline V gene encodes CDR1 GTSNPN and CDR2 SVGIG (reference sequence). Between the trimmed V and J ends, which lost 2 bases and 3 bases, there was a span of 11 bases. This CDR3 contains 15 residues.

The count of this clone is one. The chain combines TRBV9 with TRBJ1-1, with D possibly matching TRBD1 (6 bases). V was clipped by 0 bases and J by 3 bases, with 12 bases between them. The germline gives CDR1 SGDLS, CDR2 YYNGEE. CDR3 length: 15 residues. DNA of the CDR3: TGTGCCAGCAGCGTAGGAGGGAGGGGGGACACTGAAGCTTTCTTT. Amino acid sequence: CASSVGGRGDTEAFF.

Points on this clone: This specimen includes other DNA sequences encoding the same CDR3. The chain is built from TRBV2 and TRBJ2-7; D remains ambiguous. The CDR3 runs to 11 residues. Germline lookup yields CDR1 SNHLY and CDR2 FYNNEI. V dropped 4 bases and J dropped 3 bases, with 4 bases sitting between them. CDR3 in amino acids: CASSGSYEQYF. The CDR3, as DNA: TGTGCCAGCAGTGGGAGCTACGAGCAGTACTTC.

This clone was counted a single time. V usage is TRBV18 and J usage is TRBJ2-7, with TRBD2 identical over 7 bases. This CDR3 is 13 amino acids long. V trimming: 3 bases; J trimming: 6 bases; junction bases outside the gene matches: 5. Germline loops: CDR1 KGHSH, CDR2 LQKENI. DNA of the CDR3: TGTGCCAGCTCACCTCTGGGAGGGACCGAGCAGTACTTC. It encodes CASSPLGGTEQYF.

J is TRBJ1-3 and V is TRBV5-4; D is unclear. V was shortened by 4 bases and J by 2 bases, with 10 bases between the two germline ends. CDR3 length equals 14 residues. Germline V gene data show CDR1 as SGHNT and CDR2 as YYREEE (reference sequence). CDR3 DNA: TGTGCCAGCAGCCCGGACGCAGCTGGAAACACCATATATTTT. Amino acid sequence: CASSPDAAGNTIYF.

V usage is TRBV4-2 and J usage is TRBJ2-5, with 9 nucleotides matching TRBD2. CDR1 is LGHNA and CDR2 is YNFKEQ in the germline V gene. The CDR3 runs 17 residues. With 0 bases clipped from V and 5 bases from J, the junction kept 10 bases outside the gene matches. In DNA, the CDR3 is TGTGCCAGCAGCCAAGATCCCGCGGGAGGGGGGGTGGAGACCCAGTACTTC. It encodes CASSQDPAGGGVETQYF.

The chain recombines TRBV7-9 with TRBJ1-2; unclear D gene. The CDR3 covers 17 residues. The germline V gene encodes CDR1 SEHNR and CDR2 FQNEAQ (reference sequence). Trimming cost V 5 bases and J 4 bases, with 23 bases left between them. The CDR3 reads CASSSFSGPSETYGYTF. The CDR3, as DNA: TGTGCCAGCAGCAGCTTCTCGGGCCCCTCAGAAACCTATGGCTACACCTTC.

The V gene is TRBV7-2, the J gene TRBJ1-2; no clear D gene. Trimming shortened V by 5 bases and J by 4 bases, and 20 bases separated the two germline ends. The CDR3 spans 16 residues. Germline-derived CDR1 and CDR2 are SGHTA and FQGNSA. The CDR3, as DNA: TGTGCCAGCAGCCCCGGAGTTGGGATCACCCCCTATGGCTACACCTTC. Translating gives CASSPGVGITPYGYTF.

V and J are TRBV6-5 and TRBJ1-4; D uncertain. With 1 base removed from V and 5 bases from J, the gap between germline ends came to 11 bases. This CDR3 spans 15 amino acids. In germline, CDR1 is MNHEY, CDR2 SVGAGI. The CDR3 loop reads CASSYFGDPNEKLFF. Here the CDR3 DNA reads TGTGCCAGCAGTTACTTCGGGGATCCAAATGAAAAACTGTTTTTT.

V is TRBV5-1 and J is TRBJ1-4, with D tentatively TRBD1 (5 bases). The CDR3 has 14 amino acids. Germline loops: CDR1 SGHRS, CDR2 YFSETQ. Trimming shortened V by 0 bases and J by 7 bases, and 10 bases separated the two germline ends. This CDR3 reads CASSLDQGPEKLFF. CDR3 nucleotides: TGCGCCAGCAGCTTGGACCAGGGCCCTGAAAAACTGTTTTTT.

The V and J genes are TRBV25-1 and TRBJ1-1; the D is unclear. Germline V gene data show CDR1 as MGHDK and CDR2 as SYGVNS. Trimming pared 6 bases from V and 1 base from J, leaving 6 bases between. The CDR3 is 12 residues long. CDR3 sequence: CASREGNTEAFF. The DNA of the CDR3 is TGTGCCAGCAGGGAGGGGAACACTGAAGCTTTCTTT.

The V call is TRBV6-5, the J call TRBJ2-5; D is perhaps TRBD1 (5 bases). The CDR3 consists of 14 residues. V dropped 7 bases and J dropped 1 base, with 13 bases sitting between them. The germline CDR1 and CDR2 sequences are MNHEY and SVGAGI. In nucleotides, the CDR3 is TGTGCCAGCATTCGAGGACACTTCCAAGAGACCCAGTACTTC. This gives the protein CASIRGHFQETQYF.

V usage is TRBV7-9 and J usage is TRBJ1-3, with 7 bases that match TRBD1. The CDR3 runs to 14 residues. The ends lost 5 bases at V and 1 base at J; junction bases unmatched: 2. Germline-derived CDR1 and CDR2 are SEHNR and FQNEAQ (reference sequence). This CDR3 is CASSLQGSGNTIYF. CDR3 sequence (DNA): TGTGCCAGCAGCCTACAGGGGTCTGGAAACACCATATATTTT.

The chain has TRBV30 and TRBJ1-2; D not resolved. The V end lost 2 bases, the J end lost 6 bases, and 7 bases lay between the germline ends. Per germline, CDR1 GTSNPN and CDR2 SVGIG (reference sequence). The CDR3 consists of 11 residues. In DNA form, the CDR3 reads TGTGCCTGGAGTATCGGTAATGGCTACACCTTC. The encoded protein is CAWSIGNGYTF.

This chain uses TRBV5-6 with TRBJ1-2; 9 bases are shared with TRBD1. The CDR3 is made up of 14 amino acids. With 6 bases clipped from V and 8 bases from J, the junction kept 11 bases outside the gene matches. Germline V gives CDR1 SGHDT, CDR2 YYEEEE. CDR3 residues: CASTYGQGWEGYTF. In DNA, the CDR3 is TGTGCCAGCACCTACGGACAGGGGTGGGAGGGCTACACCTTC.

The V call is TRBV3-1 (or the pseudogene TRBV3-2), the J call TRBJ1-5; TRBD1 agrees at 7 bases. Germline lookup yields CDR1 LGHDT and CDR2 YNNKEL (reference sequence). V lost 1 base, J lost 9 bases, and 9 bases stayed unmatched. The CDR3 totals 15 residues. The chain's CDR3 is CASSQGGQNYLPQHF. The CDR3 region has the DNA TGTGCCAGCAGCCAAGGGGGACAGAACTATCTGCCCCAGCATTTT.

J is TRBJ2-1 and V is TRBV3-1 (or the pseudogene TRBV3-2), with TRBD1 identical over 8 bases. Unmatched junction bases numbered 9, after V lost 3 bases and J lost 2 bases. The CDR3 consists of 17 residues. CDR1 is LGHDT, CDR2 YNNKEL, per germline (reference sequence). CDR3 nucleotide sequence: TGTGCCAGCAGCCATCAGACAGGGGCCGGGACCTACAATGAGCAGTTCTTC. Translation gives CASSHQTGAGTYNEQFF.

The chain employs TRBV6-5 and TRBJ2-2; D call uncertain. The germline gives CDR1 MNHEY, CDR2 SVGAGI. Trimming shortened V by 2 bases and J by 4 bases, and 8 bases separated the two germline ends. The CDR3 loop spans 14 amino acids. The DNA for the CDR3 is TGTGCCAGCAGTTACGACGGATTCACCGGGGAGCTGTTTTTT. Translating gives CASSYDGFTGELFF.

V and J are TRBV4-1 and TRBJ2-3; D not resolved. This CDR3 has 15 residues. The ends were cut back, 4 bases at V and 1 base at J, with 12 bases in the middle. The germline V gene encodes CDR1 MGHRA and CDR2 YSYEKL. CDR3 nucleotide sequence: TGCGCCAGCAGCCTCTCATACGGACGCACAGATACGCAGTATTTT. It codes for CASSLSYGRTDTQYF.

The chain joins TRBV7-9 to TRBJ1-2; TRBD1 matches 7 bases. Germline CDR1 is SEHNR and CDR2 is FQNEAQ (reference sequence). Trimming cost V 3 bases and J 4 bases; bases outside gene matches: 8. This CDR3 comprises 15 residues. DNA of the CDR3: TGTGCCAGCAGCTTTACCGGGACAGCCACCTATGGCTACACCTTC. Translation gives CASSFTGTATYGYTF.

The chain uses TRBV19 and TRBJ2-7; D remains ambiguous. Germline V gives CDR1 LNHDA, CDR2 SQIVND (reference sequence). The CDR3 has 15 amino acids. The germline V and J ends were trimmed by 1 base and 1 base, with 11 bases remaining between them. The CDR3: CASSIGPSSSYEQYF. The CDR3 DNA reads as TGTGCCAGTAGTATAGGACCCTCCTCGTCCTACGAGCAGTACTTC.

The chain is built from TRBV2 and TRBJ2-7, with 7 bases fitting TRBD1. The CDR3 totals 13 residues. Germline V gene sequence: CDR1 SNHLY, CDR2 FYNNEI. Trimming cost V 6 bases and J 5 bases; bases outside gene matches: 7. The CDR3 loop is CASSPNRGNEQYF. The CDR3 nucleotides read TGTGCCAGCAGCCCTAACAGGGGAAACGAGCAGTACTTC.

Of note for this clone: Other DNA sequences of this sample code for an identical CDR3. The DNA of the CDR3 is TGTGCCAGCAGCCGGACACGGAACACTGAAGCTTTCTTT. Its protein is CASSRTRNTEAFF. This rearrangement joins TRBV14 to TRBJ1-1; D possibly corresponds to TRBD1 (5 bases). Trimming shortened V by 4 bases and J by 1 base, and 7 bases separated the two germline ends. Germline V lookup: CDR1 SGHDN, CDR2 FVKESK. CDR3 size: 13 residues.

The DNA for the CDR3 is TGTGCCAGCAGTTTGGCGGGTGTTGAAGCTTTCTTT. Residues: CASSLAGVEAFF. The chain employs TRBV28 and TRBJ1-1; D remains ambiguous. CDR3 size: 12 residues. Trimming left V 3 bases short and J 7 bases short, with 9 bases between. The germline gives CDR1 MDHEN, CDR2 SYDVKM.

This chain connects TRBV7-2 to TRBJ1-3, with D maybe TRBD1 (5 bases). Germline V gene data show CDR1 as SGHTA and CDR2 as FQGNSA. V lost 2 bases to trimming and J lost 4 bases, with 12 bases between them. This CDR3 spans 15 amino acids. The CDR3 nucleotides read TGTGCCAGCAGCTTATGGGGGAAGGCCGGAAACACCATATATTTT. Translated, it gives CASSLWGKAGNTIYF. Together with reference TRBV7-2 and TRBJ1-3, the CDR3 gives the full variable domain: GAGVSQSPSNKVTEKGKDVELRCDPISGHTALYWYRQSLGQGLEFLIYFQGNSAPDKSGLPSDRFSAERTGGSVSTLTIQRTQQEDSAVYLCASSLWGKAGNTIYFGEGSWLTVV.

The chain carries TRBV28 and TRBJ1-5, with D maybe TRBD1 (5 bases). V was cut by 5 bases and J by 7 bases, with 18 bases left in between. Per the germline V gene, CDR1 is MDHEN and CDR2 is SYDVKM. The CDR3 spans 15 residues. The CDR3 DNA sequence: TGTGCCAGCAGTCTTGACAGTTTAGTAAGGCAGCCCCAGCATTTT. It translates to CASSLDSLVRQPQHF.

This chain links TRBV2 with TRBJ1-4, with TRBD1 as a possible D gene (5 bases). Between the trimmed V and J ends, which lost 3 bases and 6 bases, there was a span of 17 bases. Germline assignment: CDR1 SNHLY and CDR2 FYNNEI. The CDR3 consists of 16 residues. CDR3 DNA sequence: TGTGCCAGCAGTGATTTGGGGGGTAGGGTGGATGAAAAACTGTTTTTT. It codes for CASSDLGGRVDEKLFF.